Shown below are 14 T cell receptor beta chains from a single sample sequenced in a study of blood T cell repertoires in COVID-19. Here immunoSEQ multiplex PCR was the method, and the copy in TCRdb shows in-frame clones only, minus some. The table lists more than 8,500 clones, 80% of them singletons. The specimen sequenced was peripheral blood. Every receptor here comes from an older man with active COVID-19.

This chain uses TRBV29-1 with TRBJ1-3, with a possible D match to TRBD1 (6 bases). V lost 3 bases, J lost 3 bases, and 6 bases lay in between. Germline V gives CDR1 SQVTM, CDR2 ANQGSEA. The CDR3 runs to 12 residues. The CDR3: CSVDRGGNTIYF. Here the CDR3 DNA reads TGCAGCGTTGACAGGGGTGGAAACACCATATATTTT.

For the CDR3, the DNA is TGTGCCAGTAGCCGACGGGTCCCCCGGGCCGCAGGGATGGATACGCAGTATTTT. This gives the protein CASSRRVPRAAGMDTQYF. The J gene is TRBJ2-3, the V gene TRBV19; the D gene is possibly TRBD1 (5 bases). V was clipped by 6 bases and J by 6 bases, with 28 bases between them. This CDR3 has 18 residues. The germline V gene has CDR1 LNHDA and CDR2 SQIVND (reference sequence).

The V gene is TRBV7-2, the J gene TRBJ2-5; 9 bases are shared with TRBD2. V lost 1 base to trimming and J lost 5 bases; unmatched junction nucleotides: 5. The germline gives CDR1 SGHTA, CDR2 FQGNSA. CDR3 size: 15 residues. The CDR3 spells CASSLGGRAGETQYF. The CDR3 DNA is TGTGCCAGCAGCTTAGGCGGGAGGGCCGGGGAGACCCAGTACTTC.

Here the CDR3 DNA reads TGTGCCAGCAGTTACTCGAGTGCCGGCTACACCTTC. Translation gives CASSYSSAGYTF. The chain has TRBV6-6 and TRBJ1-2; D uncertain. This CDR3 comprises 12 residues. Germline CDR1 MNHNY, CDR2 SVGAGI (reference sequence). V was cut by 0 bases and J by 8 bases, with 7 bases left in between.

Only one count was recorded for this clone. V usage is TRBV7-6 and J usage is TRBJ1-1, with 7 bases lining up with TRBD1. Germline V gene sequence: CDR1 SGHVS, CDR2 FNYEAQ. Trimming at V came to 1 base and at J to 5 bases, leaving 7 bases not matched to a gene. The CDR3 is 15 residues long. CDR3 protein: CASSLDAGGVTEAFF. CDR3 coding DNA: TGTGCCAGCAGCTTAGATGCAGGGGGAGTAACTGAAGCTTTCTTT.

The genes are TRBV7-2 and TRBJ2-1, with D unclear. Germline V CDR1 and CDR2: SGHTA, FQGNSA. V was trimmed by 5 bases and J by 5 bases, leaving 7 bases between them. The CDR3 loop spans 12 amino acids. Written as DNA, the CDR3 is TGTGCCAGCAGCCTAAACCACAATGAGCAGTTCTTC. Its protein is CASSLNHNEQFF.

This CDR3 is CASTSRWMNTEAFF. CDR3 sequence (DNA): TGTGCCAGCACCTCTAGGTGGATGAACACTGAAGCTTTCTTT. The chain is built from TRBV5-8 and TRBJ1-1; no reliable D call. Trimming removed 6 bases from V and 0 bases from J, with 12 bases in between. The germline V gene encodes CDR1 SGHTS and CDR2 YDEGEE. There are 14 residues in the CDR3. The full variable domain, in which reference TRBV5-8 and TRBJ1-1 provide the parts outside the CDR3, is EAGVTQSPTHLIKTRGQQATLRCSPISGHTSVYWYQQALGLGLQFLLWYDEGEERNRGNFPPRFSGRQFPNYSSELNVNALELEDSALYLCASTSRWMNTEAFFGQGTRLTVV.

V is TRBV21-1 and J is TRBJ2-1; the DNA was not compared with TRBD1, the D call given in the table. TRBV21-1 is a pseudogene segment. The CDR3 contains 16 residues. The CDR3 sequence: CASWPCASGTHNEQFF. CDR3 sequence (DNA): TGTGCCAGCTGGCCCTGTGCCTCTGGGACACACAATGAGCAGTTCTTC.

This chain joins TRBV28 and TRBJ2-7, with TRBD1 matching 11 bases. Germline V gene lookup returns CDR1 MDHEN and CDR2 SYDVKM. This CDR3 comprises 15 residues. The trim removed 3 bases at V and 3 bases at J, leaving 4 bases unmatched. CDR3 coding DNA: TGTGCCAGCAGTTTGGCGGGGACAGGGGGCTACGAGCAGTACTTC. Amino acid sequence: CASSLAGTGGYEQYF.

This chain joins TRBV9 and TRBJ2-2; D might be TRBD2 (6 bases). V lost 2 bases to trimming and J lost 5 bases, with 16 bases between them. CDR1 SGDLS and CDR2 YYNGEE come from the germline V gene. The CDR3 sequence is 16 residues long. The CDR3 DNA follows: TGTGCCAGCAGCGTCGACCCGGGACTTTTAACCGGGGAGCTGTTTTTT. This sequence encodes CASSVDPGLLTGELFF.

This clone has only a few counts. V and J are TRBV11-2 and TRBJ2-2; TRBD2 aligns across 11 bases. The J segment lost 5 bases and the V segment lost 6 bases, leaving 5 bases of the junction unmatched. Germline-derived CDR1 and CDR2 are SGHAT and FQNNGV. CDR3 length: 15 residues. The CDR3 nucleotides are TGTGCCAGCAGTTCGGGACTAGCGGAAACCGGGGAGCTGTTTTTT. Amino acid sequence: CASSSGLAETGELFF.

The CDR3 DNA reads as TGTGCCAGCAGTGAAGTGGGGGGTATTACTTCCTACGAGCAGTACTTC. Translated, it gives CASSEVGGITSYEQYF. This chain uses TRBV6-1 with TRBJ2-7, with a tentative D call TRBD2 (6 bases). The CDR3 contains 16 residues. Deletions cut 1 base from V and 1 base from J, with 14 bases between. CDR1 and CDR2 from the germline V gene are MNHNS and SASEGT.

V and J are TRBV18 and TRBJ2-7; possible D gene TRBD2, 6 bases. Germline V CDR1 and CDR2: KGHSH, LQKENI. V lost 0 bases, J lost 2 bases, and 14 bases lay in between. This CDR3 spans 16 amino acids. The CDR3 loop reads CASSPPRPSVTYEQYF. CDR3 coding DNA: TGTGCCAGCTCACCACCTCGGCCTAGCGTAACCTACGAGCAGTACTTC.

The CDR3 nucleotides read TGCGCCAGCAGCCAAGAACTGTATTCACCCCTCCACTTT. It specifies CASSQELYSPLHF. The chain joins TRBV4-3 to TRBJ1-6; D is uncertain. V gave up 0 bases and J gave up 8 bases, with 5 bases separating them. This CDR3 has 13 amino acids. Germline V CDR1 and CDR2: LGHNA, YSLEER.